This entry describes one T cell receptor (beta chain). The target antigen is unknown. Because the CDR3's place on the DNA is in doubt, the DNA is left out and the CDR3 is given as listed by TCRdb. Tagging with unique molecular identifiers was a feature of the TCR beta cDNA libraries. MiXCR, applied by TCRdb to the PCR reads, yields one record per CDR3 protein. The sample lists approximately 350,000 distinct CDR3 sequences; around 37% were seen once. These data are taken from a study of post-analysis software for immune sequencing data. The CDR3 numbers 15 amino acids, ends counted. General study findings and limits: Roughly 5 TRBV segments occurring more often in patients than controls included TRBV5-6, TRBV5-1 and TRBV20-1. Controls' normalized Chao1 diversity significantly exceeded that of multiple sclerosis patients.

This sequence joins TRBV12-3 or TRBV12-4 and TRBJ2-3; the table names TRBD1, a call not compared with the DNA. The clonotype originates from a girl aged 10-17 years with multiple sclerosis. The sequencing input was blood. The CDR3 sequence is CASSLWGSGTDTEYF.